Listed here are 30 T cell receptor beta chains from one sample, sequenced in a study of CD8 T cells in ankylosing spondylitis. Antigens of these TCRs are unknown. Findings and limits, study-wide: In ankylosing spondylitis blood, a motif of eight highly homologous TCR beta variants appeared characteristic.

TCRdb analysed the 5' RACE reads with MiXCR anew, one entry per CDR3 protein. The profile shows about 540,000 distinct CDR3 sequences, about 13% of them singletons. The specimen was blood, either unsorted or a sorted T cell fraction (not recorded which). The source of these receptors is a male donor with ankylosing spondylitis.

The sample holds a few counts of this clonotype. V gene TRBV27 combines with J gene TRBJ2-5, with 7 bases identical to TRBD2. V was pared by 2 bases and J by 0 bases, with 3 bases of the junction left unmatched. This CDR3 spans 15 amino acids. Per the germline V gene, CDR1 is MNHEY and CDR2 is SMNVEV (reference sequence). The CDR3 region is CASSLLAAYQETQYF. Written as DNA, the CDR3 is TGTGCCAGCAGTTTACTAGCGGCGTACCAAGAGACCCAGTACTTC.

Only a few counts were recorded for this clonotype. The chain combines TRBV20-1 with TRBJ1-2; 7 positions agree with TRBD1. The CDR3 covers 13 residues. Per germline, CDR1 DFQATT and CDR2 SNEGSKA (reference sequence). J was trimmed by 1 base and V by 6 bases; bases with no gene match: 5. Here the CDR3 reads CSALDRRNYGYTF. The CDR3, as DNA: TGCAGTGCCCTGGACAGGCGTAACTATGGCTACACCTTC.

Here the CDR3 reads CSAPRLAKAQDTQYF. The CDR3 DNA reads TGCAGTGCTCCCAGACTAGCGAAGGCACAAGATACGCAGTATTTT. The gene calls are TRBV20-1 and TRBJ2-3, with 8 bases matching TRBD2. The CDR3 is 15 residues long. The V and J ends lost 5 bases and 5 bases, in that order; junction bases with no gene match: 12. Per the germline V gene, CDR1 is DFQATT and CDR2 is SNEGSKA (reference sequence).

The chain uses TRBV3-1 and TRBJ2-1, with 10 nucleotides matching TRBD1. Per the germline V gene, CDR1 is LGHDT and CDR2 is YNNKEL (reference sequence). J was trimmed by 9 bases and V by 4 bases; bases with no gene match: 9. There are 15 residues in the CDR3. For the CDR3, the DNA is TGTGCCAGCAGCCGAGGGACAGGGGAAGTGGTTGAGCAGTTCTTC. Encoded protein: CASSRGTGEVVEQFF.

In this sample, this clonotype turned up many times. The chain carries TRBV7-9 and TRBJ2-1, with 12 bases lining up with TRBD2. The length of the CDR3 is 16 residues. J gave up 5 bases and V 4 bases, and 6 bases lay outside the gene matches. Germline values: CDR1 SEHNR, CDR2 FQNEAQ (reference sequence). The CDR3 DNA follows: TGTGCCAGCAGCTCCATGACTAGCGGGAGAAACAATGAGCAGTTCTTC. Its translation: CASSSMTSGRNNEQFF.

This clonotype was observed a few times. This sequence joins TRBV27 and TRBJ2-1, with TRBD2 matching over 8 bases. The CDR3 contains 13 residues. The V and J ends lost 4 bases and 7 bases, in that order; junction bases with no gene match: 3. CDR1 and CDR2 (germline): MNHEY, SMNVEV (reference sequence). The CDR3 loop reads CASSWGTRNEQFF. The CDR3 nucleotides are TGTGCCAGCAGTTGGGGGACTAGGAATGAGCAGTTCTTC.

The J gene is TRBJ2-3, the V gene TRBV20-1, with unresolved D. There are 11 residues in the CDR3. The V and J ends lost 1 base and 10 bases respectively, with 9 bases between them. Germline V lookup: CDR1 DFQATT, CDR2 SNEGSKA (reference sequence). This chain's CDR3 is CSARGYGPQYF. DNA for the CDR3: TGCAGTGCTAGAGGGTACGGCCCGCAGTATTTT.

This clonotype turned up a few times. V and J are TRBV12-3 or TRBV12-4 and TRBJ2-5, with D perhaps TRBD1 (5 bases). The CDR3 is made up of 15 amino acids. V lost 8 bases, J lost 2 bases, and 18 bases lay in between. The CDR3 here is CASPPHGWTQETQYF. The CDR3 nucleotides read TGTGCCAGCCCTCCACACGGTTGGACACAAGAGACCCAGTACTTC.

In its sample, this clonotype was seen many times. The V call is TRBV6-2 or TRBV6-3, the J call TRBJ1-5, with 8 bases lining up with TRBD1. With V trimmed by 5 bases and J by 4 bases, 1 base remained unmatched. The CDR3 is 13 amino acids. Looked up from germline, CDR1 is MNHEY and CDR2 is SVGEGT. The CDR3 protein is CASSNRGNQPQHF. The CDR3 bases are TGTGCCAGCAGTAACAGGGGGAATCAGCCCCAGCATTTT.

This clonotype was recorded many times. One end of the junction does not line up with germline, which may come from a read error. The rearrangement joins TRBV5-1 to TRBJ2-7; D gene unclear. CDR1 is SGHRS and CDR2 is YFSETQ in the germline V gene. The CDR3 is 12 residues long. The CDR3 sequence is CASSLVSYEQYF. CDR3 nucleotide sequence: TGTGCCAGCAGTTTGGTCTCCTACGAGCAGTACTTC.

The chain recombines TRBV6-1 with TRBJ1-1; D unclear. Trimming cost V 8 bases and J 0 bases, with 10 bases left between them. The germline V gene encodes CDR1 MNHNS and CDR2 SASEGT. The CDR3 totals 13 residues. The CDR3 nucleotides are TGTGCCAGCTTCAAGGGAATGAACACTGAAGCTTTCTTT. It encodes CASFKGMNTEAFF.

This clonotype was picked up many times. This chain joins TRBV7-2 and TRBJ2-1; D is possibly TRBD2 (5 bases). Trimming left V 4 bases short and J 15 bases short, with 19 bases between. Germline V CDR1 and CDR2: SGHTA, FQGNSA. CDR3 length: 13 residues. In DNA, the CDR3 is TGTGCCAGCAGCTCTACCGTGGGCTACGAGGGGTTCTTC. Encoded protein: CASSSTVGYEGFF.

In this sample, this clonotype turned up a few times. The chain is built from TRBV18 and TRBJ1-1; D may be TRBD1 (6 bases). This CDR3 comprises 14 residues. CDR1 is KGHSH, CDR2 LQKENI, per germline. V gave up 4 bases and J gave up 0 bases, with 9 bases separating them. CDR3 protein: CASSRQDMNTEAFF. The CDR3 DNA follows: TGTGCCAGCTCACGACAGGACATGAACACTGAAGCTTTCTTT.

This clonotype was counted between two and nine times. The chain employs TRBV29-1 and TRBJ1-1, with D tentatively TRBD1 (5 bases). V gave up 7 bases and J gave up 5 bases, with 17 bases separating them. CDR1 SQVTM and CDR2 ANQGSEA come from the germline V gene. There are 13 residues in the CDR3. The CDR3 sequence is CSGAPTGGTEAFF. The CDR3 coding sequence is TGCAGCGGTGCCCCTACGGGGGGTACTGAAGCTTTCTTT. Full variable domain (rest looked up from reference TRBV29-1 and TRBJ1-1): SAVISQKPSRDICQRGTSLTIQCQVDSQVTMMFWYRQQPGQSLTLIATANQGSEATYESGFVIDKFPISRPNLTFSTLTVSNMSPEDSSIYLCSGAPTGGTEAFFGQGTRLTVV.

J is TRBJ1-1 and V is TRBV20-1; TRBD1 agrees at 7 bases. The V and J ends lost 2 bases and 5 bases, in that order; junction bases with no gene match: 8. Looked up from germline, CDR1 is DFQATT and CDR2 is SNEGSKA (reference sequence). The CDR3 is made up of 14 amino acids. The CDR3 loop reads CSARLQARGTEAFF. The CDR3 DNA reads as TGCAGTGCTAGATTACAGGCCAGGGGGACTGAAGCTTTCTTT.

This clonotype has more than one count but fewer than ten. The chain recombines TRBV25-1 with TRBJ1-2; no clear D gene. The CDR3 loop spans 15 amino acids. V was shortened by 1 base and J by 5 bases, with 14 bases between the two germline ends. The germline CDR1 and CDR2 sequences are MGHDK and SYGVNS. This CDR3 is CASSESDRPLYGYTF. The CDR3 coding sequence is TGTGCCAGCAGTGAATCGGACCGGCCTCTATATGGCTACACCTTC.

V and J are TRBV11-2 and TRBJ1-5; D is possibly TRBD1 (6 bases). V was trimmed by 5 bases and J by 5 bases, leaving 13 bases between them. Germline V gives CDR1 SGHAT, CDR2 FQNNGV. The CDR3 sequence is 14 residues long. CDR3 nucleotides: TGTGCCAGCAGCCTCAGGGGTGACGATCAGCCCCAGCATTTT. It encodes CASSLRGDDQPQHF.

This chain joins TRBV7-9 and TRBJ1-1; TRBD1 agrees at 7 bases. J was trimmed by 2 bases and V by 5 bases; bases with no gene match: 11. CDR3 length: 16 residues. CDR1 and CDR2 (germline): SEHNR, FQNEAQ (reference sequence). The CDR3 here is CASSLESGGLNTEAFF. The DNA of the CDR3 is TGTGCCAGCAGCCTTGAATCAGGGGGACTAAACACTGAAGCTTTCTTT.

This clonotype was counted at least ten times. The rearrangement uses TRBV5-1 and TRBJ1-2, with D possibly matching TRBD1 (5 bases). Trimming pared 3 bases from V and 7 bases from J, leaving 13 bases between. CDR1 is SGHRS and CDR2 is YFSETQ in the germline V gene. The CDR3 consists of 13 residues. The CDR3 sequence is CASSSDGGGGYTF. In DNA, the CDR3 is TGCGCCAGCAGCTCCGATGGGGGTGGTGGCTACACCTTC.

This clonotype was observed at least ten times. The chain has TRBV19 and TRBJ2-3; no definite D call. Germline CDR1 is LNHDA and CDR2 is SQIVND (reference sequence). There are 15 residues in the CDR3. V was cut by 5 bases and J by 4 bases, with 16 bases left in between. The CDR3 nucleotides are TGTGCCAGTAGTCTGAGGCCCAGAGTGGCAGATACGCAGTATTTT. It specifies CASSLRPRVADTQYF.

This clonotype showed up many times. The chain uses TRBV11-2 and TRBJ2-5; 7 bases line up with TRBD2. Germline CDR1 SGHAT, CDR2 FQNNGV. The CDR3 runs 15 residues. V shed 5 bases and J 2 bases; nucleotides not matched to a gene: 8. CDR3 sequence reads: CASSPGGRRQETQYF. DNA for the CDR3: TGTGCCAGCAGCCCGGGGGGACGGAGACAAGAGACCCAGTACTTC.

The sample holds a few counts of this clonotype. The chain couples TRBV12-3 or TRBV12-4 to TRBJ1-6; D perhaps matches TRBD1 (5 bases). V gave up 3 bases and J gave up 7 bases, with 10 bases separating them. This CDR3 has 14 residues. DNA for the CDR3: TGTGCCAGCAGTTTTGGGGGTTTGAATTCACCCCTCCACTTT. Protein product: CASSFGGLNSPLHF.

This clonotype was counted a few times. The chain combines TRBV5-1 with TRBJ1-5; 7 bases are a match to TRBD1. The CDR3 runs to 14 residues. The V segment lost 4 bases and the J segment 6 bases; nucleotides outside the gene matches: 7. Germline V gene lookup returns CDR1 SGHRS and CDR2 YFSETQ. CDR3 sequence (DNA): TGCGCCAGCAGCCCGACAGGGTTGGGTCAGCCCCAGCATTTT. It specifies CASSPTGLGQPQHF.

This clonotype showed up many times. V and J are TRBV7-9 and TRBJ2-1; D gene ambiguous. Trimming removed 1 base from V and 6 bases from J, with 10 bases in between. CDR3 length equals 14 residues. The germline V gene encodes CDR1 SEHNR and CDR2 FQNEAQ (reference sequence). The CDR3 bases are TGTGCCAGCAGCTTAGGCGTCGAGGTCAATGAGCAGTTCTTC. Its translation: CASSLGVEVNEQFF.

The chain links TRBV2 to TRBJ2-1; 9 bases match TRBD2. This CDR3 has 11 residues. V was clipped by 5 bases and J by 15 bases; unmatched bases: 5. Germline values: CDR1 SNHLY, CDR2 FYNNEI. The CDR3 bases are TGTGCCAGCAGTATAAGCGGGAGGAGGTTCTTC. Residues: CASSISGRRFF.

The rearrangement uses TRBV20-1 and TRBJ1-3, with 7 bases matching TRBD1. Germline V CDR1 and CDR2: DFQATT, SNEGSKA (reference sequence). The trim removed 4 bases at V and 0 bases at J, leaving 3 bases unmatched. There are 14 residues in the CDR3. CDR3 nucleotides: TGCAGTGCTACACAGGGGAACTCTGGAAACACCATATATTTT. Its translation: CSATQGNSGNTIYF.

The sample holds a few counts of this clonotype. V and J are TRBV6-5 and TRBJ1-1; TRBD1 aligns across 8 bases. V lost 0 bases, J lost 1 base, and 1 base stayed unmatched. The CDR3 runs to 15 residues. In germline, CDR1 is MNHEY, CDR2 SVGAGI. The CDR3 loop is CASSYSGQGNTEAFF. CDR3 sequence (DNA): TGTGCCAGCAGTTACTCAGGACAGGGGAACACTGAAGCTTTCTTT.

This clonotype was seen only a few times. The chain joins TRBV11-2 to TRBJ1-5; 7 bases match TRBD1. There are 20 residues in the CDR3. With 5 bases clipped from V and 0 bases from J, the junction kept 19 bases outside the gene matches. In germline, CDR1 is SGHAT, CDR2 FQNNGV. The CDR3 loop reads CASSQGQKSSGGYSNQPQHF. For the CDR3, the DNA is TGTGCCAGCAGCCAGGGACAGAAATCGTCGGGCGGATATAGCAATCAGCCCCAGCATTTT.

CDR3 protein: CASSAGLAGGSSYNEQFF. As DNA, the CDR3 is TGTGCCAGCAGTGCGGGACTAGCGGGAGGGAGCTCCTACAATGAGCAGTTCTTC. The chain has TRBV12-3 or TRBV12-4 and TRBJ2-1; 16 bases map to TRBD2. The CDR3 runs to 18 residues. V gave up 5 bases and J gave up 0 bases; unmatched junction bases: 4.

The CDR3 bases are TGTGCCTGGCAAAAGGGGGGCAATCAGCCCCAGCATTTT. Amino acids: CAWQKGGNQPQHF. This chain joins TRBV30 and TRBJ1-5; a possible D gene is TRBD1 (6 bases). V lost 5 bases, J lost 2 bases, and 10 bases lay in between. Per germline, CDR1 GTSNPN and CDR2 SVGIG (reference sequence). The CDR3 loop spans 13 amino acids.